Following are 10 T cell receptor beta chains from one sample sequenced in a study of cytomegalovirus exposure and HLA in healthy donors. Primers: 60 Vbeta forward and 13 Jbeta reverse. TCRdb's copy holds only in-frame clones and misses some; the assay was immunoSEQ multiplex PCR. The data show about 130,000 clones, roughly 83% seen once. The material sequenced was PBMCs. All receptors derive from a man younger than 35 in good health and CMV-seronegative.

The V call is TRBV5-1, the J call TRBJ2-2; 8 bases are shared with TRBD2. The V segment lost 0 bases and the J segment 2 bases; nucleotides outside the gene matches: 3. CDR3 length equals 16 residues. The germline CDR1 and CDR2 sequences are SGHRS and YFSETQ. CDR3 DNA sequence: TGCGCCAGCAGCTTGGGGGTAGCGGGAAACACCGGGGAGCTGTTTTTT. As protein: CASSLGVAGNTGELFF.

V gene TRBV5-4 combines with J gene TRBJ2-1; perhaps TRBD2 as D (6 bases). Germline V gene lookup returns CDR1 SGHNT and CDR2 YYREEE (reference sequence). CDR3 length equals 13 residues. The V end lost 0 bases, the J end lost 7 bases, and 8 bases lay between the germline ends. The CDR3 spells CASSLAGGNEQFF. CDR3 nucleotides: TGTGCCAGCAGCTTGGCCGGAGGGAATGAGCAGTTCTTC.

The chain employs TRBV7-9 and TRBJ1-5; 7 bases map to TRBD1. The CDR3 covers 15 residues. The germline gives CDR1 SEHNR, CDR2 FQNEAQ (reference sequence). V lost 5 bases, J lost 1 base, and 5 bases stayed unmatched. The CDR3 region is CASSRQGESNQPQHF. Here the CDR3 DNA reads TGTGCCAGCAGCCGACAGGGCGAGAGCAATCAGCCCCAGCATTTT.

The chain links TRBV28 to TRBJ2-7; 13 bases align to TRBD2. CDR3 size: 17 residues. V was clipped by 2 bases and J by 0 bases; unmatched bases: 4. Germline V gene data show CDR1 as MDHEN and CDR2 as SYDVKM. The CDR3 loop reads CASSLGGLAGSSYEQYF. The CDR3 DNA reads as TGTGCCAGCAGTTTAGGGGGACTAGCGGGATCCTCCTACGAGCAGTACTTC.

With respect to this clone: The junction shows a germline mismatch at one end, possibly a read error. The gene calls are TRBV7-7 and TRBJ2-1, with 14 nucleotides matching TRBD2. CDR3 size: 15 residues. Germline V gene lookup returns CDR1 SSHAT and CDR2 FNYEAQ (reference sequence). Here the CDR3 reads CASSPTSGRAAEQFF. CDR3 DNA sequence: TGTGCTAGCAGCCCGACTAGCGGGAGGGCCGCTGAGCAGTTCTTC.

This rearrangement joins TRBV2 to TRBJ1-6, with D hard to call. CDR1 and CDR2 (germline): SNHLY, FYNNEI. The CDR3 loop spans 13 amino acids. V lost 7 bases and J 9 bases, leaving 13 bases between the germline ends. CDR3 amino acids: CASMDWERSPLHF. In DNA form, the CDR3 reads TGTGCCAGCATGGACTGGGAACGTTCACCCCTCCACTTT.

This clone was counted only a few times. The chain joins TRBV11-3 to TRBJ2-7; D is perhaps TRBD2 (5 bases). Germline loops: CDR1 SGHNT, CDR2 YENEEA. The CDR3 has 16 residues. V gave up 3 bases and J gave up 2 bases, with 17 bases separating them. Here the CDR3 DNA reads TGTGCCAGCAGCTTCCCACTAGTTACCCCCGCCTACGAGCAGTACGTC. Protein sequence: CASSFPLVTPAYEQYV.

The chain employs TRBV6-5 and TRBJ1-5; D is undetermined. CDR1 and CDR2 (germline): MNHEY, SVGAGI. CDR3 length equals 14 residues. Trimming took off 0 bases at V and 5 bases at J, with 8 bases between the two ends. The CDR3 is CASSYSDSDQPQHF. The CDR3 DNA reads TGTGCCAGCAGTTACTCCGACTCCGATCAGCCCCAGCATTTT.

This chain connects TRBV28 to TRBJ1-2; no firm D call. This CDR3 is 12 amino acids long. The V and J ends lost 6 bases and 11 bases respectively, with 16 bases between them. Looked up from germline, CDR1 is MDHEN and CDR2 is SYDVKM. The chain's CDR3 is CASRTGLRPYTF. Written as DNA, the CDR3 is TGTGCCAGCAGAACCGGACTCCGACCTTACACCTTC.

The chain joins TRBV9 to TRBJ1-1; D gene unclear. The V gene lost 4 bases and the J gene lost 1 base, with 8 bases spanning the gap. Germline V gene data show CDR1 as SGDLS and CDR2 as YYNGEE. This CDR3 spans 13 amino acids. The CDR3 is CASSSYRNTEAFF. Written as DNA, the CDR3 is TGTGCCAGCAGCTCTTATAGGAACACTGAAGCTTTCTTT.